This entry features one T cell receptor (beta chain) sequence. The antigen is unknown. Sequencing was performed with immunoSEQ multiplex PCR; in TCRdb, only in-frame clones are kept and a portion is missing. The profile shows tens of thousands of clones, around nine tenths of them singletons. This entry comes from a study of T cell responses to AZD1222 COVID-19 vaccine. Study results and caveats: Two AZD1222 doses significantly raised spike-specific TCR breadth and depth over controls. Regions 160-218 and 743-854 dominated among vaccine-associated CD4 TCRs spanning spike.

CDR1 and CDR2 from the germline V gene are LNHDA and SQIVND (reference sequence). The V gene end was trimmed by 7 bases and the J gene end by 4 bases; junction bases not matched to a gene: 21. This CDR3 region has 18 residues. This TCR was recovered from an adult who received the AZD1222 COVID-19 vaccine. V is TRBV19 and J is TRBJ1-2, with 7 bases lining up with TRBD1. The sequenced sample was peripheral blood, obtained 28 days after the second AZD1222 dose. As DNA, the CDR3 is TGTGCCAGTACCGCATGGGGGGACCTAGGGGGCAGAGGCTATGGCTACACCTTC. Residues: CASTAWGDLGGRGYGYTF.